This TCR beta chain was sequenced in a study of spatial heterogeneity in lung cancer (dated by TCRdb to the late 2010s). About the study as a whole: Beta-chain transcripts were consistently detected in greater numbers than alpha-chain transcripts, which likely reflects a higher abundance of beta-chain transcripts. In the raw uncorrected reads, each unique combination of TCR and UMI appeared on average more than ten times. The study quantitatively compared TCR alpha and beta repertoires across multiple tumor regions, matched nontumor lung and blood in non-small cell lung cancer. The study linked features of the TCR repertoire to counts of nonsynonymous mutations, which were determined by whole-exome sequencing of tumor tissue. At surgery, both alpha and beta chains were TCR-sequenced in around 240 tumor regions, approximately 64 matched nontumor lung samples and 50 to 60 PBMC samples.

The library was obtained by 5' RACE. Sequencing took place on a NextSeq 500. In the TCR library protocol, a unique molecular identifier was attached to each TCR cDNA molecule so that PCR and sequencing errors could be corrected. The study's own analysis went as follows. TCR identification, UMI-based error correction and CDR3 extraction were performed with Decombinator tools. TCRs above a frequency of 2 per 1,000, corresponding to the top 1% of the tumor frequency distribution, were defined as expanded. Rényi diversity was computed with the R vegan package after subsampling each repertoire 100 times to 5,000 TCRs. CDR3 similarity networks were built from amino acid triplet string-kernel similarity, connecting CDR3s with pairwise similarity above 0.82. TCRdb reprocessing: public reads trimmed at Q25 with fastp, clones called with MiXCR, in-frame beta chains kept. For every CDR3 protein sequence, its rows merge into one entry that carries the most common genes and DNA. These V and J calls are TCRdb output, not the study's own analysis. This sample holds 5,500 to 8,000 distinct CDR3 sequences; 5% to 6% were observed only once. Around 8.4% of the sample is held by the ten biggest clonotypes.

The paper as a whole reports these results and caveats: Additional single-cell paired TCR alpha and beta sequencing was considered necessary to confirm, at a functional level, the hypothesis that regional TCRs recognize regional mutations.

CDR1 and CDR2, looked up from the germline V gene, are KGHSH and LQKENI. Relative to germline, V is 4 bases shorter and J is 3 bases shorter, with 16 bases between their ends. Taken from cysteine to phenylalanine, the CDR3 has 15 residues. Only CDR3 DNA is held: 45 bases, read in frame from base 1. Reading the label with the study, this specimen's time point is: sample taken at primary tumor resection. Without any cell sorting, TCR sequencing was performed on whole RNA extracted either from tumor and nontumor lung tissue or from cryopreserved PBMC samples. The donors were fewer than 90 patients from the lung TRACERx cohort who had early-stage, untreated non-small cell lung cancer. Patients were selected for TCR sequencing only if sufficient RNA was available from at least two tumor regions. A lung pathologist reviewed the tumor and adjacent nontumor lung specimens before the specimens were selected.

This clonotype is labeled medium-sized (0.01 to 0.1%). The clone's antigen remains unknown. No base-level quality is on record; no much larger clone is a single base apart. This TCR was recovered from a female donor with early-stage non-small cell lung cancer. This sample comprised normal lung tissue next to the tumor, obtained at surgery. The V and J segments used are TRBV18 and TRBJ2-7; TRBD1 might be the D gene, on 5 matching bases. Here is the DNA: TGTGCCAGCTCACTTCGAGGTGACAGCTACTACGAGCAGTACTTC. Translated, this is CASSLRGDSYYEQYF.